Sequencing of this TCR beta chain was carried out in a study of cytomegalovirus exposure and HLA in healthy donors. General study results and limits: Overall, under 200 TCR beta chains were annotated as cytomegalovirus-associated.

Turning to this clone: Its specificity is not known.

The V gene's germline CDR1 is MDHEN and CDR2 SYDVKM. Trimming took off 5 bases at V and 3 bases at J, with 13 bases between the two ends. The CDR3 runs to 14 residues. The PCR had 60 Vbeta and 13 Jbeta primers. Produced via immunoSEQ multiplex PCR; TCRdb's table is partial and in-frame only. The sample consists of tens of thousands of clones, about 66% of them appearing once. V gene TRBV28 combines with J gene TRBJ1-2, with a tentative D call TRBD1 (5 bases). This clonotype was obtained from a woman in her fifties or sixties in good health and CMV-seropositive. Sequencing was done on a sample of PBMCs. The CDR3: CASSGGARDYGYTF. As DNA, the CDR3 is TGTGCCAGCAGTGGAGGGGCTCGGGACTATGGCTACACCTTC.